This note documents a single T cell receptor (beta chain) sequence. The antigen remains unidentified. The data derive from a study of vaccination effects on CD4 cells after COVID-19. CD4+ T cells specific for antigen were expanded with viral peptide pools by the ViraFEST assay before sequencing. Following a roughly 11-day culture, CD4+ T cells were purified. SARS-CoV-2 infection was confirmed by PCR in the person between March and December 2020. Either the mRNA-1273 or the BNT162b2 vaccine was given to participants as two doses. Data came from immunoSEQ multiplex PCR; TCRdb stores just in-frame clones and leaves some out. The repertoire holds fewer than 15,000 clones, 76% seen once, with roughly 24% in the top ten. Notes on the study in general: Recruitment yielded few convalescent patients, and the study had no early post-infection timepoints.

The specimen comprised CD4+ T cells from PBMCs cultured with HCoV-NL63 spike peptides, sampled after COVID-19 vaccination. The sequence was collected from a human donor who had a prior SARS-CoV-2 infection.

CDR3: CASSDSFRSSYNEQFF. CDR3 coding DNA: TGTGCCAGCAGTGACTCTTTCCGGAGCTCCTACAATGAGCAGTTCTTC. This chain links TRBV6-4 with TRBJ2-1; no reliable D call. V lost 0 bases and J 0 bases, leaving 9 bases between the germline ends. The CDR3 is made up of 16 amino acids. Germline values: CDR1 MRHNA, CDR2 SNTAGT.